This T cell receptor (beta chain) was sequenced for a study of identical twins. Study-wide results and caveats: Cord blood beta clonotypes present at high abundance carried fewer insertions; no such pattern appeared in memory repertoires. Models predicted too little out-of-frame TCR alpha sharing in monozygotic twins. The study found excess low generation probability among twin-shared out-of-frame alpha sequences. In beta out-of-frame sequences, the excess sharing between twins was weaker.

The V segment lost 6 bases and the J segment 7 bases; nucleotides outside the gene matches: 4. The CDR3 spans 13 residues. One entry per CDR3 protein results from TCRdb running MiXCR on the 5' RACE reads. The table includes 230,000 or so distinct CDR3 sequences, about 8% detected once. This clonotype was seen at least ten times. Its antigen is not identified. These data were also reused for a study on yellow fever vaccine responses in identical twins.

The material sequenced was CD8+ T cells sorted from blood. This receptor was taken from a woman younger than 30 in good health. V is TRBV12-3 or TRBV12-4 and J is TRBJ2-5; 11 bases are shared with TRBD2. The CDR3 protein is CASRTSGDPTQYF. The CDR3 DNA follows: TGTGCCAGCAGGACTAGCGGGGACCCGACCCAGTACTTC.